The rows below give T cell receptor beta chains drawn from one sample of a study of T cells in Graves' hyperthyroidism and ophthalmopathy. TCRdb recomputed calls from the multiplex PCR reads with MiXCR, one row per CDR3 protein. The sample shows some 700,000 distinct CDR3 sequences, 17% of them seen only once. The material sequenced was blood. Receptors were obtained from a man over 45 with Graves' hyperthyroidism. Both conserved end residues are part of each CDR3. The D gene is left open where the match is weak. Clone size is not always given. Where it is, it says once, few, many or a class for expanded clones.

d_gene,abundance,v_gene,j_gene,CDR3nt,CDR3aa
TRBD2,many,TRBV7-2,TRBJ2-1,TGTGCCAGCAGCTTGGGGACTAGCGGGAAGCGGGAGCAGTTCTTC,CASSLGTSGKREQFF
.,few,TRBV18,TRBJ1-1,TGTGCCAGCTCATCCAGTACCTCCCTGAACACTGAAGCTTTCTTT,CASSSSTSLNTEAFF
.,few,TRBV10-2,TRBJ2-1,TGCGCCAGCAGTGAGTCGAGGGGCGAGCAGTTCTTC,CASSESRGEQFF
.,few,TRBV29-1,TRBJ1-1,TGCAGCGGCGTCGGGGGGATGAACACTGAAGCTTTCTTT,CSGVGGMNTEAFF
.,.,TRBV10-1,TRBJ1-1,TGCGCCAGCAGTGAGTCGGACCCGGGCGCTGAAGCTTTCTTT,CASSESDPGAEAFF
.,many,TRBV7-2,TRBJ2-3,TGTGCCAGCAGCCCTATAGCGACTAGCACAGATACGCAGTATTTT,CASSPIATSTDTQYF
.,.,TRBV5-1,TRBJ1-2,TGCGCCAGCAGCGTCGACAGGTACTATGGCTACACCTTC,CASSVDRYYGYTF
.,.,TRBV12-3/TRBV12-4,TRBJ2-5,TGTGCCAGCAGTTTGGCCCCCGGGACTCAGGGGTGGGAGACCCAGTACTTC,CASSLAPGTQGWETQYF
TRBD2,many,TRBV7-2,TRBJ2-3,TGTGCCAGCAGCCCCCGGACTAGCGGGAGGCCAGATACGCAGTATTTT,CASSPRTSGRPDTQYF
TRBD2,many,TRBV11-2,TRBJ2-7,TGTGCCAGCAGCCGGACCGGGACTAGCGGGAGGTATGGCTCCTACGAGCAGTACTTC,CASSRTGTSGRYGSYEQYF
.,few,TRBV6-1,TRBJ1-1,TGTGCCGCAGCCCGATGGGTGAACACTGAAGCTTTCTTT,CAAARWVNTEAFF
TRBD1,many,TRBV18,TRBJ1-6,TGTGCCAGCTCCCGTTCCCGACAGGGGACATCACCCCTCCACTTT,CASSRSRQGTSPLHF
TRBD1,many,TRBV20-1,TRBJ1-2,TGCAGTGCTAGAGGCCAGACAGGGTGGGACTATGGCTACACCTTC,CSARGQTGWDYGYTF
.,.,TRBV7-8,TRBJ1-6,TGTGCCAGCAGCTTATCATACGGGGGCTCCTATAATTCACCCCTCCACTTT,CASSLSYGGSYNSPLHF
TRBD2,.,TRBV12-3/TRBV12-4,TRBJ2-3,TGTGCCAGCAGTAGTCCGGGACTAGCGGTCCAATACACAGATACGCAGTATTTT,CASSSPGLAVQYTDTQYF
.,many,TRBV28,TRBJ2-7,TGTGCCAGCAGTTCCCCCGGGCTAGAGGGTTACGAGCAGTACTTC,CASSSPGLEGYEQYF
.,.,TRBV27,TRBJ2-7,TGTGCCAGCAGTTTGACCTTGGGGCCCGGCTACGAGCAGTACTTC,CASSLTLGPGYEQYF
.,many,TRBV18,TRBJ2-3,TGTGCCAGCTCATACACTCCAAACCAGGCAGATACGCAGTATTTT,CASSYTPNQADTQYF
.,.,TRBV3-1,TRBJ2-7,TGTGCCAGCAGCGGTCCTACTACAGGGTTCGTCTCCTACGAGCAGTACTTC,CASSGPTTGFVSYEQYF
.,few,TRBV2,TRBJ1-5,TGTGCCAGCCGGGAAGATAGCAATCAGCCCCAGCATTTT,CASREDSNQPQHF
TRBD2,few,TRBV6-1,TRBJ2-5,TGTGCCAGTGCCTCGGGACTAGCGGGGCGAGAGACCCAGTACTTC,CASASGLAGRETQYF
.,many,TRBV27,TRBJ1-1,TGTGCCAGCAGTCCGACCTTGGGACGCCGGAACACTGAAGCTTTCTTT,CASSPTLGRRNTEAFF
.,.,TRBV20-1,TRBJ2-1,TGCAGTGCTAGGGCCGTTTTCGGACTCCATAACAATGGGCAGTTCTTC,CSARAVFGLHNNGQFF
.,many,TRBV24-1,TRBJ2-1,TGTGCCACCAGTGATTCGGACGGCATATCCTACAATGAGCAGTTCTTC,CATSDSDGISYNEQFF
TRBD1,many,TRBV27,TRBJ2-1,TGTGCCAGCAGTTTCGACAGGGGAAACAATGAGCAGTTCTTC,CASSFDRGNNEQFF
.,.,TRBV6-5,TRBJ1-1,TGTGCCAGCAGTTACGCCCTATTGAACACTGAAGCTTTCTTT,CASSYALLNTEAFF
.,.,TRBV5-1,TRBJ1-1,TGCGCCAGCAGCTTGACATCGTCACGGGTCACTGAAGCTTTCTTT,CASSLTSSRVTEAFF
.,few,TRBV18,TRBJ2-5,TGTGCCAGCTCACCCCCGAGGGGGGGTGGAGAGACCCAGTACTTC,CASSPPRGGGETQYF
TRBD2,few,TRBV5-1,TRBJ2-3,TGCGCCAGCAGCTTAACTAGCGGGAGACAGACAGATACGCAGTATTTT,CASSLTSGRQTDTQYF
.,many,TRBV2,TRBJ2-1,TGTGCCAGCAGTGAAGCGGGTAACTCCTACAATGAGCAGTTCTTC,CASSEAGNSYNEQFF
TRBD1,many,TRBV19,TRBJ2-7,TGTGCCAGTAAATTATTGGCAGGGGGCTCCTACGAGCAGTACTTC,CASKLLAGGSYEQYF
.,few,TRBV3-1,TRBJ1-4,TGTGCCAGCAGCCAAGGGACCGCTGAATTAGAAAAACTGTTTTTT,CASSQGTAELEKLFF
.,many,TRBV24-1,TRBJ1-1,TGTGCCACCAAGGGCGCTATGAACACTGAAGCTTTCTTT,CATKGAMNTEAFF
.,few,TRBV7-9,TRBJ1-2,TGTGCCAGCAGCTTCTGGGACGAAGATGGCTACACCTTC,CASSFWDEDGYTF
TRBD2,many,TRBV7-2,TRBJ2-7,TGTGCCAGCAGCACTAGCGGGAGTCCATTCTACGAGCAGTACTTC,CASSTSGSPFYEQYF
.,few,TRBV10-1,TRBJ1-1,TGCGCCAGCAGTGAGTCTACAGCTAGGAACACTGAAGCTTTCTTT,CASSESTARNTEAFF
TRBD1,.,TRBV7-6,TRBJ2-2,TGTGCCAGCAGCTTCCACGGACAGGGTATTGAATCGGGGGAGCTGTTTTTT,CASSFHGQGIESGELFF
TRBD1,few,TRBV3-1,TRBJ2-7,TGTGCCAGCAGCCAATCAACCCTCGGGACAGGGGGCGACTACGAGCAGTACTTC,CASSQSTLGTGGDYEQYF
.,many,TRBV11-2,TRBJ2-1,TGTGCCAGCAGCTTAGTGGGAGGACACTTCAATGAGCAGTTCTTC,CASSLVGGHFNEQFF
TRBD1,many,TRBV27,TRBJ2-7,TGTGCCAGCAACGACCGGGGGACAGGGGACGAGCAGTACTTC,CASNDRGTGDEQYF
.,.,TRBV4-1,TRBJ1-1,TGCGCCAGCAGCCAGATCTGGGTCGGGGGGGAAGCTTTCTTT,CASSQIWVGGEAFF
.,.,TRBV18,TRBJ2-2,TGTGCCAGCTCACCGGCCGCAGGGACCACCGGGGAGCTGTTTTTT,CASSPAAGTTGELFF
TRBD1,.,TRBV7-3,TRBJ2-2,TGTGCCAGCAGCTTAACCGCAACGACAGGGTACGGGGAGCTGTTTTTT,CASSLTATTGYGELFF
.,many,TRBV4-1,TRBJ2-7,TGCGCCAGCAGCCCCGGAGTTGCGACCTACGAGCAGTACTTC,CASSPGVATYEQYF
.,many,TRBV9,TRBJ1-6,TGTGCCAGCAGCGCGGCGACACAGTTGAATTCACCCCTCCACTTT,CASSAATQLNSPLHF
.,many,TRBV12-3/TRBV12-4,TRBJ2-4,TGTGCCAGCAGCTCCGGGACTGGCAAAAACATTCAGTACTTC,CASSSGTGKNIQYF
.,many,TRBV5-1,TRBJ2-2,TGCGCCAGCAGCGCCCGCAGGGTGGCCGGGGAGCTGTTTTTT,CASSARRVAGELFF
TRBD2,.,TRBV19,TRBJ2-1,TGTGCCAGTAGTATAGACCACGGGACTAGCGCCTACAATGAGCAGTTCTTC,CASSIDHGTSAYNEQFF
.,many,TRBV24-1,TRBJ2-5,TGTGCCACCAGTGATTGGGGGAAAACCATACCCGGGACGAAGGAGACCCAGTACTTC,CATSDWGKTIPGTKETQYF